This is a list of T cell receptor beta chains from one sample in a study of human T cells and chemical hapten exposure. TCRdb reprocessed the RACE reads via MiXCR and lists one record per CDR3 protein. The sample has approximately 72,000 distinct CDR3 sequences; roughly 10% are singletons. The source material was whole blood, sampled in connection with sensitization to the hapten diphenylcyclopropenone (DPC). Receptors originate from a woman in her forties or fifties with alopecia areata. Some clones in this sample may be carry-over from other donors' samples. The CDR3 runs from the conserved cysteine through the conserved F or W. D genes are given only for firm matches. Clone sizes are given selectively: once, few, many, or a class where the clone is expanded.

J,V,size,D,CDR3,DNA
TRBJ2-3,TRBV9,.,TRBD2,CASSRTSRTTDTQYF,TGTGCCAGCAGCCGGACTAGCAGAACGACAGATACGCAGTATTTT
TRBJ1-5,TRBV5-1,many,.,CASSLGDLGNQPQHF,TGCGCCAGCAGCTTGGGCGATTTGGGGAATCAGCCCCAGCATTTT
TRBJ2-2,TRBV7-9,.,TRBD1,CASSFGTEAIITNTGELFF,TGTGCCAGCAGCTTTGGGACAGAAGCGATAATAACGAACACCGGGGAGCTGTTTTTT
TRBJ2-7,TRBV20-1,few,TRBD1,CSASRTGTYEQYF,TGCAGTGCTTCAAGGACAGGGACCTACGAGCAGTACTTC
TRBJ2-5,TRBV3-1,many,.,CASSQEETQYF,TGTGCCAGCAGCCAAGAAGAGACCCAGTACTTC
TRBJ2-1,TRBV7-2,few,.,CASSLRQVSQQFF,TGTGCCAGCAGCTTAAGGCAGGTTTCTCAGCAGTTCTTC
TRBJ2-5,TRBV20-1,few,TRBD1,CSARDQDRAAGETQYF,TGCAGTGCTAGAGATCAGGACAGGGCGGCAGGAGAGACCCAGTACTTC
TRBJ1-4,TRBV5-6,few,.,CASSDGSRNEKLFF,TGTGCCAGCAGCGATGGAAGTAGGAATGAAAAACTGTTTTTT
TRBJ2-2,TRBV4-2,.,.,CASSQEFLGRAANTGELFF,TGTGCCAGCAGCCAAGAATTCCTTGGGAGAGCCGCGAACACCGGGGAGCTGTTTTTT
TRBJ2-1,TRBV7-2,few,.,CASNIRDSYNEQFF,TGTGCCAGCAACATTAGGGACTCCTACAATGAGCAGTTCTTC
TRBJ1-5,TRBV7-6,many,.,CASSSTASNQPQHF,TGTGCCAGCAGTTCCACAGCTAGCAATCAGCCCCAGCATTTT
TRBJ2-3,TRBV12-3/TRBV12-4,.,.,CASSAIAWDTQYF,TGTGCCAGCAGTGCGATCGCTTGGGATACGCAGTATTTT
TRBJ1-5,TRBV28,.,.,CASSSYPWEDKSNQPQHF,TGTGCCAGCAGTTCCTATCCCTGGGAGGACAAGAGCAATCAGCCCCAGCATTTT
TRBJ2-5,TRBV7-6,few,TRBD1,CASSLGTGKETQYF,TGTGCCAGCAGCTTAGGGACAGGGAAAGAGACCCAGTACTTC
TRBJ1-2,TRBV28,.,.,CASSKGHGYTF,TGTGCCAGCAGTAAGGGGCATGGCTACACCTTC
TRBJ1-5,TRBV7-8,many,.,CASSGSQGLQPQHF,TGTGCCAGCAGCGGATCGCAGGGCCTTCAGCCCCAGCATTTT
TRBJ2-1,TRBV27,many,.,CASSLRQPYNEQFF,TGTGCCAGCAGCCTGAGACAGCCATACAATGAGCAGTTCTTC
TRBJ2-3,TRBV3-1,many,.,CASSQEGRSQNGASTDTQYF,TGTGCCAGCAGCCAAGAAGGGAGGAGTCAAAACGGTGCTAGCACAGATACGCAGTATTTT
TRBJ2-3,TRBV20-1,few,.,CSALGRGPTDTQYF,TGCAGTGCCTTAGGGCGGGGGCCAACAGATACGCAGTATTTT
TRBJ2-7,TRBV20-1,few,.,CSARESFQSDEQYF,TGCAGTGCTAGAGAGAGCTTTCAGAGCGACGAGCAGTACTTC
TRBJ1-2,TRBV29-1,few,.,CSVDRVANYGYTF,TGCAGCGTTGACAGGGTCGCTAACTATGGCTACACCTTC
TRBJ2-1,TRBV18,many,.,CASSPPEHGPYNEQFF,TGTGCCAGCTCACCACCGGAGCATGGTCCCTACAATGAGCAGTTCTTC
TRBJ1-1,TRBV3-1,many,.,CASRFHDIDTEAFF,TGTGCCAGCAGATTCCATGACATTGACACTGAAGCTTTCTTT
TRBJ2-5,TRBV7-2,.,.,CASSLGGHGYQETQYF,TGTGCCAGCAGCTTAGGAGGGCACGGTTACCAAGAGACCCAGTACTTC
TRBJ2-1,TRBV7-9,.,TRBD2,CASSNGNSGTIRNEQFF,TGTGCCAGCAGCAACGGAAATAGCGGGACCATTAGGAATGAGCAGTTCTTC
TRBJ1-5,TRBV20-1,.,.,CSARMTGNNQPQHF,TGCAGTGCTAGAATGACAGGAAATAATCAGCCCCAGCATTTT
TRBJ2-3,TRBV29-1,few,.,CSVRKHTQYF,TGCAGCGTTCGGAAGCATACGCAGTATTTT
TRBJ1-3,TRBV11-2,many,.,CASSSAPATGNTIYF,TGTGCCAGCAGCTCCGCGCCGGCCACCGGAAACACCATATATTTT
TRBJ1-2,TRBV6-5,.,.,CASSAHRLANYGYTF,TGTGCCAGCAGCGCACACCGCTTAGCTAACTATGGCTACACCTTC
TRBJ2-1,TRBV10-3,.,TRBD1,CAISPGTGGLAGINEQFF,TGTGCCATCAGTCCCGGGACAGGGGGTTTAGCCGGGATCAATGAGCAGTTCTTC
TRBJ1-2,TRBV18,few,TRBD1,CASSPPVFSTGSMKGYTF,TGTGCCAGCTCACCACCGGTGTTTTCGACAGGGAGTATGAAGGGCTACACCTTC
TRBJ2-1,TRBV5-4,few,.,CAGGRGGSSSSYNEQFF,TGTGCCGGGGGGAGAGGGGGAAGCTCAAGCTCCTACAATGAGCAGTTCTTC
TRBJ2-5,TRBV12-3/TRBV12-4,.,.,CASSLGASTSRETQYF,TGTGCCAGCAGTTTGGGGGCCTCCACTAGTCGAGAGACCCAGTACTTC
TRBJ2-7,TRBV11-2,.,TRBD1,CASSTRQGPYEQYF,TGTGCCAGCAGCACGCGACAGGGGCCCTACGAGCAGTACTTC
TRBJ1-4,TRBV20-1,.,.,CSARRQEKLFF,TGCAGTGCTAGGCGGCAGGAAAAACTGTTTTTT
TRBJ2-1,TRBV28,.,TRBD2,CASILAGATQRVNEQFF,TGTGCCAGCATTCTAGCGGGGGCTACTCAGAGGGTCAATGAGCAGTTCTTC
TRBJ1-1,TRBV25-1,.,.,CASSSSTWNTEAFF,TGTGCCAGCAGTTCCTCGACCTGGAACACTGAAGCTTTCTTT
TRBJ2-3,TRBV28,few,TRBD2,CASSPARAGSTDTQYF,TGTGCCAGCAGTCCTGCTAGAGCGGGGAGCACAGATACGCAGTATTTT
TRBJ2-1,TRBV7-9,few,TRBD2,CASSLVRRLAGNYNEQFF,TGTGCCAGCAGCTTAGTAAGGAGACTAGCGGGAAACTACAATGAGCAGTTCTTC